This is a list of T cell receptor beta chains from one sample in a study of blood T cell repertoires in COVID-19. TCRdb's copy holds only in-frame clones and misses some; the assay was immunoSEQ multiplex PCR. The sample holds 100,000 to 110,000 clones, about 82% seen once. The sample taken for sequencing was peripheral blood. The receptors originated from a man aged 50-59 years with active or convalescent COVID-19. Both conserved end residues are trimmed from each CDR3. Each record gives: V gene, D gene, CDR3 protein. The D gene is left open where the match is weak.

v_call: TRBV10-1
d_call: -
cdr3_aa: ASSERGPQETQY

v_call: TRBV27
d_call: TRBD2
cdr3_aa: ASSSYSGSASYNEQF

v_call: TRBV21-1
d_call: -
cdr3_aa: ASSPKRVNTEAF

v_call: TRBV10-2
d_call: TRBD1
cdr3_aa: ASSHESGTGNQPQH

v_call: TRBV24-1
d_call: -
cdr3_aa: ATRTTGTGSFEQF

v_call: TRBV11-3
d_call: TRBD1
cdr3_aa: ASSPWDRPYEQY

v_call: TRBV11-3
d_call: TRBD1
cdr3_aa: ASSLEGRGTEAF

v_call: TRBV6-1
d_call: -
cdr3_aa: ASSELGGGGGDTQY

v_call: TRBV7-9
d_call: TRBD2
cdr3_aa: ASSFQREFISSGANVLT

v_call: TRBV30
d_call: -
cdr3_aa: AWGTGNNYGYT

v_call: TRBV11-3
d_call: -
cdr3_aa: ASSLGRSSWEAF

v_call: TRBV9
d_call: TRBD2
cdr3_aa: ASSAAGFRGDEQF

v_call: TRBV5-1
d_call: -
cdr3_aa: ASSLAFPVQGRDYGYT

v_call: TRBV6-5
d_call: -
cdr3_aa: ASSPGEGYEQY

v_call: TRBV7-2
d_call: TRBD1
cdr3_aa: ASSVGQGHYEQY

v_call: TRBV3-1/TRBV3-2
d_call: -
cdr3_aa: ASSQDYLGAETEAF

v_call: TRBV28
d_call: -
cdr3_aa: ASSYLWRRETQY

v_call: TRBV5-1
d_call: TRBD1
cdr3_aa: ASSLLGQANTEAF

v_call: TRBV5-1
d_call: -
cdr3_aa: ASSLEGADTEAF

v_call: TRBV20-1
d_call: -
cdr3_aa: SASNWREQF

v_call: TRBV5-8
d_call: TRBD1
cdr3_aa: ASSLAGTGAVYEQY

v_call: TRBV10-3
d_call: TRBD2
cdr3_aa: AISGRAGVDTDTQY

v_call: TRBV4-2
d_call: -
cdr3_aa: ASNPGVGNQPQH

v_call: TRBV21-1
d_call: -
cdr3_aa: ASSKTADNTIY

v_call: TRBV30
d_call: -
cdr3_aa: AWSVRGAVGYT

v_call: TRBV3-1/TRBV3-2
d_call: -
cdr3_aa: ASSQSTYEQY

v_call: TRBV7-2
d_call: -
cdr3_aa: ASSFGQNNEQF

v_call: TRBV28
d_call: TRBD1
cdr3_aa: ASSLEDRGPDTQY

v_call: TRBV16
d_call: -
cdr3_aa: ASSRASNQETQY

v_call: TRBV28
d_call: -
cdr3_aa: ASSFPTGNTIY

v_call: TRBV27
d_call: -
cdr3_aa: ASSLTGVGWETQY

v_call: TRBV19
d_call: -
cdr3_aa: ASSIAPGRGYT

v_call: TRBV3-1/TRBV3-2
d_call: -
cdr3_aa: ASSQERDFGQY

v_call: TRBV7-3
d_call: TRBD2
cdr3_aa: ASSPTPGLAGGRDSKEQF

v_call: TRBV24-1
d_call: -
cdr3_aa: ATKTGETRVSNQPQH

v_call: TRBV5-1
d_call: TRBD1
cdr3_aa: ASSWTGGRTEAF

v_call: TRBV19
d_call: TRBD1
cdr3_aa: ASSIVRDSLYEQY

v_call: TRBV27
d_call: -
cdr3_aa: ASSSTYNRDDGYT

v_call: TRBV6-7
d_call: -
cdr3_aa: ASRRNIPHEQY

v_call: TRBV5-1
d_call: TRBD2
cdr3_aa: ASCLAGGQNEQF

v_call: TRBV7-9
d_call: -
cdr3_aa: ASSLGSQYYGYT

v_call: TRBV24-1
d_call: -
cdr3_aa: ATSGAQATQY

v_call: TRBV5-8
d_call: TRBD2
cdr3_aa: ASSSTGTSSGVKNIQY

v_call: TRBV7-8
d_call: -
cdr3_aa: ASSSPGTLTPYGYT

v_call: TRBV2
d_call: TRBD2
cdr3_aa: ASSEGLALDTQY

v_call: TRBV5-4
d_call: -
cdr3_aa: ASRPGLGDEKLF

v_call: TRBV7-2
d_call: TRBD2
cdr3_aa: ASSIMPLAGGQETQY

v_call: TRBV19
d_call: TRBD1
cdr3_aa: ASSPRDRGWTGELF

v_call: TRBV29-1
d_call: TRBD1
cdr3_aa: SASGPGQSSYEQY

v_call: TRBV6-5
d_call: -
cdr3_aa: ASSPMGVETQY

v_call: TRBV11-3
d_call: -
cdr3_aa: ASSLGLFPTVSGNTIY

v_call: TRBV30
d_call: -
cdr3_aa: AWSVRRGGETQY

v_call: TRBV5-1
d_call: -
cdr3_aa: ASSLDYSYEQY

v_call: TRBV29-1
d_call: TRBD2
cdr3_aa: SVEGGDKNIQY

v_call: TRBV30
d_call: TRBD2
cdr3_aa: AWRRTSGSSEQY

v_call: TRBV11-3
d_call: TRBD2
cdr3_aa: ASSLGTSGTGETQY

v_call: TRBV11-3
d_call: -
cdr3_aa: ASSFQGLPATSYNEQF

v_call: TRBV19
d_call: -
cdr3_aa: ASRVGGQMGTDTQY

v_call: TRBV27
d_call: -
cdr3_aa: ASSLSRNEQF